This T cell receptor (beta chain) was identified in a study of blood T cell repertoires in COVID-19. Turning to the study itself: Sites across the United States, Italy and Spain contributed samples from acute and convalescent COVID-19.

Study processing details: Scientists estimated how many nucleated cells there were by amplifying reference gene primers. The assay was immunoSEQ multiplex PCR, and TCRdb's table has in-frame clones only and misses some. The V and J calls and clone size are taken from that table; D and trimming were inferred from the DNA. The top ten clones hold about 5.2% of a sample with 90,000 or so clones, roughly 87% of them seen once. V was clipped by 3 bases and J by 9 bases; unmatched bases: 2. The CDR3 totals 14 residues. CDR1 SGHDT and CDR2 YYEEEE come from the germline V gene. Sequencing was performed on peripheral blood. V gene TRBV5-6 combines with J gene TRBJ2-5; the match to TRBD2 covers 16 bases. This TCR was recovered from a woman of 80 years or more with active COVID-19. The CDR3 DNA sequence: TGTGCCAGCAGCTCGGGACTAGCGGGAGGGGCCCAGTACTTC. This translates into CASSSGLAGGAQYF.